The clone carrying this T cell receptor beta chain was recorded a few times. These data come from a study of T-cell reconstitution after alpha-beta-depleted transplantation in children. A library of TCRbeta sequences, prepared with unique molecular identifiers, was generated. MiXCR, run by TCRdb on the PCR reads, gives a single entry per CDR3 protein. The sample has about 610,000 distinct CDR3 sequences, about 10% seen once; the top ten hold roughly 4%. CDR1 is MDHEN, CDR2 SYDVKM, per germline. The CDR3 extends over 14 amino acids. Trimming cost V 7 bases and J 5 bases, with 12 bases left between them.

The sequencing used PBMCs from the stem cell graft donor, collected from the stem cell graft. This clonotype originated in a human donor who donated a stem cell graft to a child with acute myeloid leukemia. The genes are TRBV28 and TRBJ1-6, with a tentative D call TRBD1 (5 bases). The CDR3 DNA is TGTGCCAGCACCCTGGGGCCCGATAATTCACCCCTCCACTTT. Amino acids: CASTLGPDNSPLHF.